This T cell receptor (beta chain) is drawn from a study of OX40 agonist ivuxolimab in advanced cancers. About the research overall: Patients were treated with ivuxolimab, an agonistic anti-OX40 (CD134) antibody. Enrolled patients in dose escalation had cancers that were hepatocellular carcinoma, melanoma, renal cell or head and neck cancer.

Germline CDR1 reads MNHEY; CDR2 reads SVGAGI. Deletions cut 0 bases from V and 5 bases from J, with 16 bases between. The CDR3 length is 16 residues. Study results and limitations: Clonal expansion from baseline to week 6 occurred in both CD4+ and CD8+ T cells.

Libraries were prepared by immunoSEQ multiplex PCR; TCRdb keeps only in-frame clonotypes and omits some of them. In the table there are just under 45,000 clones, 75% to 85% of which are singletons. Regarding this clone: Its antigen is unknown.

The receptor was derived from an adult with an advanced solid tumor such as melanoma, head and neck, liver or kidney cancer. The sample was CD4+ or CD8+ T cells sorted from blood, taken in a trial of the OX40 agonist ivuxolimab. This chain links TRBV6-5 with TRBJ2-5; D ambiguous. The CDR3 spells CASSYSIGHPRETQYF. The CDR3 nucleotides are TGTGCCAGCAGTTACTCGATCGGGCACCCCCGGGAGACCCAGTACTTC.